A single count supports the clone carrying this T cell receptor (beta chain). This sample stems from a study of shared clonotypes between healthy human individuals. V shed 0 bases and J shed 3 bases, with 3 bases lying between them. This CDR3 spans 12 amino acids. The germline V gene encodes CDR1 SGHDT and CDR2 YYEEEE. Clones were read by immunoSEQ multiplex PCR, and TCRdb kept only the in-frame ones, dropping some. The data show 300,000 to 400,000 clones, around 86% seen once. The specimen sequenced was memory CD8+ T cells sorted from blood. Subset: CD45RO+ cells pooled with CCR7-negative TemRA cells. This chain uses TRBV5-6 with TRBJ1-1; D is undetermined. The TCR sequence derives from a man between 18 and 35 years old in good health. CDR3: CASSLEDTEAFF. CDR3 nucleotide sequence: TGTGCCAGCAGCTTGGAAGACACTGAAGCTTTCTTT. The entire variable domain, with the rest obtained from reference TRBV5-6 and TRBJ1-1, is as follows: DAGVTQSPTHLIKTRGQQVTLRCSPKSGHDTVSWYQQALGQGPQFIFQYYEEEERQRGNFPDRFSGHQFPNYSSELNVNALLLGDSALYLCASSLEDTEAFFGQGTRLTVV.